This record concerns one TCR beta chain sequence. The source of the sample is a study of blood T cells in healthy people across ages. Study information: About one barcoded TCR beta cDNA was captured per two T cells.

CDR1 is LGHNA, CDR2 YNFKEQ, per germline. The V end was cut by 0 bases, the J end by 9 bases, with 12 bases between. CDR3 size: 14 residues. Using a J-beta primer mix together with a sample-barcoded 5' primer, a second PCR was run for roughly 7 to 12 cycles. Each CDR3 protein is one row after TCRdb ran MiXCR on the 5' RACE reads. The data show approximately 1.5 million distinct CDR3 sequences, less than 45% seen once. The source of this sequence is a woman aged 18-35 years in good health. V and J are TRBV4-2 and TRBJ2-1; tentative D call: TRBD2 (5 bases). The material sequenced was blood. This CDR3 is CASSQDNGRGEQFF. In nucleotides, the CDR3 is TGTGCCAGCAGCCAAGATAACGGACGGGGTGAGCAGTTCTTC.